This TCR beta chain was sequenced in a study of shared clonotypes between healthy human individuals. Terminally differentiated effector memory CD45RA+ cells were excluded by CCR7 positive selection of CD45RO-negative cells. The donor population consisted of healthy HIV-negative adults with no recent acute infections or vaccinations. Study-wide results and caveats: Non-shared clonotypes had lower generation probabilities than those shared by all four donors.

Concerning this clone: Antigen specificity is unknown.

The table came from immunoSEQ multiplex PCR; TCRdb's copy has only in-frame clones and leaves some out. The sample has around 2,000,000 clones; about 95% are singletons. The ends lost 7 bases at V and 3 bases at J; junction bases unmatched: 10. The CDR3 is 15 amino acids. The germline V gene has CDR1 SNHLY and CDR2 FYNNEI. This clonotype was obtained from a young man in good health. The chain has TRBV2 and TRBJ2-7; 9 bases map to TRBD2. The material sequenced was naive CD8+ T cells sorted from blood. CDR3 in DNA: TGTGCCAGCATGAGTCCTAGCGGGGTCAACTACGAGCAGTACTTC. It translates to CASMSPSGVNYEQYF.